The text below deals with one T cell receptor beta chain. Its specificity is not known. The source of the sample is a study of beta chain features in type 1 diabetes. General observations from the study: Healthy donors had naive, central memory and Treg TCRB repertoires that appeared less similar than those seen among patients. All four CD4+ subsets of Type 1 diabetes patients contained TCRB CDR3s that were moderately but significantly shorter.

Populations isolated by sorting all had purity greater than 95%. Trimming shortened V by 4 bases and J by 0 bases, and 8 bases separated the two germline ends. Germline CDR1 and CDR2: SGDLS and YYNGEE. CDR3 size: 14 residues. The authors reverse transcribed all of the isolated RNA, so sequencing captured expressed TCRB transcripts. Measured with immunoSEQ multiplex PCR; TCRdb has only the in-frame clones, and not every one. The sample lists hundreds of thousands of clones; roughly a tenth were seen once. The TCR comes from a young man with type 1 diabetes. The rearrangement uses TRBV9 and TRBJ2-1; D call uncertain. Sequencing was carried out using central memory CD4+ T cells from blood. CDR3 nucleotides: TGTGCCAGCAGCCCCCAGAGCTCCTACAATGAGCAGTTCTTC. Encoded protein: CASSPQSSYNEQFF.